One T cell receptor (beta chain) is described in this entry. Its antigen is not identified. Sequenced by immunoSEQ multiplex PCR; TCRdb stores in-frame clones only, minus some. The data hold approximately 27,000 clones, with around 81% observed a single time. This specimen belongs to a study of STAT5B mutations in CD4+ large granular lymphocyte leukemia. Overall study: Among healthy donors, a particular HLA allele went with more CDR3 'QG' motifs. Regarding the study as a whole: Compared with healthy controls (2/35), patient top clones favored TRBV06 (8/27).

Germline CDR1 SGHNT, CDR2 YYREEE (reference sequence). Trimming took 5 bases from V and 2 from J, leaving 13 bases between them. This CDR3 spans 15 amino acids. This TCR was recovered from a human donor in good health. The rearrangement uses TRBV5-4 and TRBJ2-2; a possible D gene is TRBD2 (6 bases). Sequenced sample: CD4+ T cells from blood buffy coats. CDR3 in amino acids: CASRTGTRNTGELFF. The CDR3 DNA sequence: TGTGCCAGCAGGACCGGGACTCGAAACACCGGGGAGCTGTTTTTT.